This TCR beta chain derives from a study of cytomegalovirus exposure and HLA in healthy donors (dated by TCRdb to about 2017). The study in broad terms: According to an earlier analysis of 450 to 650 of the donors, 150 million to 200 million T cells yielded some 110 million unique TCR beta sequences and more than 250 Gb of sequence data. In addition to the first cohort of around 670 subjects, a separate validation cohort of under 150 different subjects was used. The number of typed donors differed by locus: about 620-630 for A, B, C, DRB1 and DQB1; about 520 for DQA1; 606 for DPA1; and some 430 for DPB1. To decide whether each TCR beta V gene segment behaved as functional or pseudogenic, an earlier analysis of some 540 of the donors relied on high-throughput TCR beta sequencing. Of the roughly 430 genotyped donors, approximately 80% fell in the genetic ancestry cluster associated with self-reported Caucasian donors. Class I and class II HLA loci were covered by the typing at four-digit resolution. Among roughly 400 genotyped donors of the cohort, an average of approximately 240,000 unique TCR beta nucleotide sequences were sequenced per donor, approximately 20% of them non-productive. Roughly 5 DR-DQ haplotypes were handled as single units for association and clustering, since linkage in the cohort was strong. All discovery cohort repertoires had been generated using a single sequencing platform. The study was designed to test whether signatures of past pathogen exposure could be identified by cataloging public T cell receptors. The study used immunosequencing to profile the T cell repertoires of 670 or so subjects and linked those repertoires to cytomegalovirus serostatus. A later genetic analysis used genome-wide SNP genotypes for about three fifths of the 666 donors, treating that subset as a discovery cohort. To study patterns of TCR occurrence, a later analysis re-analyzed previously published TCR beta repertoires from 650 to 750 donors and added high-resolution HLA genotyping. To predict cytomegalovirus infection status, the study brought together high-throughput TCR immunosequencing, statistical association of individual TCRs with disease status, and machine learning. Rather than drawing on any new phenotypic data, the later analysis identified candidate immune exposures from TCR beta sequences and the way those sequences occurred across donors. Donor age, sex, ethnicity and CMV serostatus were compiled together with the repertoire data. Approximately 300 gigabases of sequencing data and roughly 81 million unique TCR sequences made up an early release that covered fewer than 650 HLA-typed donors.

A word on this clone: Its antigen has not been determined. Base qualities are missing; no much larger clone stands one base away.

In total, fewer than 750 healthy bone marrow donors made up the cohort. All cohort members were sampled while nominally healthy, although unrecorded immune exposures were likely present. The donor was CMV seropositive and belonged to the group of 250 to 300 seropositive cohort members. Each donor provided a peripheral blood sample, and peripheral blood mononuclear cells were used for TCR beta sequencing. Genomic DNA was extracted from the blood cell samples with the Qiagen DNeasy Blood Extraction Kit. The library relied on the immunoSEQ multiplex PCR assay. For the multiplex PCR, a mixture combining 60 forward primers for TCR Vbeta segments and 13 reverse primers for TCR Jbeta segments was used. A multiplex PCR assay on genomic DNA amplified the CDR3 region of rearranged TCR beta genes. On the Illumina HiSeq System, the amplified TCR beta libraries were sequenced as 87-base-pair reads. As for how the authors treated the data: A later analysis counted about 80 million unique TCR beta chains across the 666 repertoires, and 9 million to 14 million of these chains were shared by at least two donors. Raw reads were error-corrected and collapsed into unique sequences with a nearest-neighbor algorithm that merged closely related sequences to remove PCR and sequencing errors. To assign V, D and J gene segments, CDR3 sequences were aligned to IMGT reference sequences. For a sequence to be retained, a match of at least six nucleotides was required to both a V gene segment and a J gene segment. Rearrangements were classified as productive when the CDR3 lacked stop codons and remained in frame with V and J, and all other rearrangements were classified as non-productive. Following IMGT convention, CDR3 was defined as the stretch from the second conserved V-encoded cysteine up to the conserved J-encoded phenylalanine. The earlier analysis of around 640 of the donors excluded sequences that lacked an unambiguous match to a single V gene segment. An earlier analysis of several hundred of the donors called V segments functional above 56.7% productive rearrangements and segregating when the between-donor standard deviation exceeded 5%. A statistical classification framework was developed to diagnose cytomegalovirus status using the catalog of TCR beta chain sequences. In a later analysis, TCR nucleotide sequences were compared against IMGT/GENE-DB human TR gene sequences so that V and J genes could be assigned. In a later analysis, CDR3 sequences and most-parsimonious VDJ recombination scenarios were assigned using the TCRdist pipeline. A later analysis defined each TCR beta chain by its CDR3 amino acid sequence plus V-gene family, and excluded reads lacking a unique V-gene family. As a way to deal with suspected cross-contamination and a sequencing artifact, a later analysis dropped roughly 620 nucleotide sequences that were highly shared and had low generation probability. In a later analysis, a clonal expansion index was calculated for each public chain from normalized within-repertoire ranks of inferred template counts. In a later analysis, generation probabilities were computed with a VDJ recombination model fitted to out-of-frame rearrangements, and the resulting probabilities were checked against IGoR. In a later analysis, TCR-TCR, TCR-HLA and TCR-CMV co-occurrence was scored with hypergeometric tests, and a repertoire-size bias correction was applied to TCR pairs. To estimate false discovery rates, a later analysis permuted the HLA or CMV assignments 20 times. In a later analysis, co-occurring TCRs were grouped with DBSCAN, and TCRdist sequence similarity was added when clustering was performed within HLA-allele-positive subsets. Repertoires with fewer than 30,000 or more than 120,000 public chains, plus five repertoires with anomalous nucleotide sharing, were excluded from co-occurrence clustering. Entries here come from immuneACCESS through TCRdb and include only in-frame sequences with V and J called. Some clones fail to appear in such tables; in the studies checked, an unresolved V gene covers under half of the shortfall, and the cause of the remainder is unknown. The V and J calls and clone size come from that table; D and trimming were worked out from the DNA. The sample yields over 70,000 clones; about four fifths were counted once. Together, the top ten hold roughly 32% of the sample.

Broader findings and caveats from the paper: The classifier was reported to diagnose cytomegalovirus status with high specificity and sensitivity in both the original and validation cohorts. According to a later analysis, TCR association rates differed among HLA loci, with DRB1 alleles showing the most associated TCRs and HLA-C alleles showing the fewest. The presence/absence analyses assumed that sequencing depth was roughly uniform across donors, and that assumption may not be true. A later genetic analysis reported fewer N-insertions in productive TCRs among donors in an Asian-associated ancestry cluster than the roughly 640-donor mean. Most TCR sequences were observed very rarely across donors, whereas some public TCRs were present in many individuals. This cohort had only TCR beta chains sequenced, and the lack of alpha or paired-chain data limited which features could be detected. In a later analysis, HLA-associated TCR beta chains showed more clonal expansion and lower generation probabilities than non-associated chains that were equally common. For the cohort, immune exposure information was limited to CMV serostatus. In an earlier analysis of about 550 of the donors, most TCR beta V segments were observed in productive rearrangements about 90% or about 30% of the time, broadly matching IMGT annotations. HLA typing was unavailable for some donors at each locus, so association tests used only the typed subset. Three of the identified cytomegalovirus-associated TCR beta chains were confirmed in vitro to be specific for cytomegalovirus antigens. Assigning TCR associations to individual alleles was difficult when HLA alleles, especially DR and DQ, strongly co-occurred. The 87-base-pair reads could not distinguish some IMGT-functional V segments, including TRBV6-2 and TRBV6-3, so those segments were excluded. A later analysis reported that several top co-occurrence clusters appeared linked to parvovirus B19, influenza, CMV and Epstein-Barr virus. Because counts were too low, roughly 18 rarely observed V segments, including chromosome 9 orphons, were left out of the earlier analysis of 500 to 750 of the donors. A total of fewer than 200 TCR beta chains were listed by the study as associated with cytomegalovirus. A later analysis found that most CMV-associated TCR beta chains appeared HLA-restricted, with HLA associations seemingly driven largely by CMV exposure. The sequencing pipeline was judged likely to have produced a cluster of highly shared sequence variants as a technical artifact. In a later analysis, 16,951 TCR beta sequences were associated with specific HLA alleles at a false discovery rate of 0.05. A further reported finding was that TCR beta sequences accurately predicted the HLA-A and HLA-B alleles for most subjects in the first cohort. Correlated functional status among segregating V segments might be attributable to linkage disequilibrium, but an unknown experimental factor could not be ruled out. The authors suggested that the approach could potentially be extended to other disease states and immunological phenotypes. In a later genetic analysis, a missense DCLRE1C variant was associated with V-gene and J-gene trimming of TCR beta chains, and the association was replicated in an independent cohort.

Taken from cysteine to phenylalanine, the CDR3 has 13 residues. Only the CDR3 part of the read is kept: 39 bases, read in frame from the first base. Deletion took 4 bases off V and 1 base off J, with a span of 8 bases between the germline ends. Based on the germline V gene, the CDR1 and CDR2 sequences are SGHVS and FQNEAQ. The receptor was isolated from a man aged 45 to 65 in good health and CMV-seropositive. In this chain, TRBV7-8 is recombined with TRBJ2-7, with TRBD1 tentatively as D gene (5 bases match). Sequencing was carried out using PBMCs. In nucleotide form, the sequence is TGTGCCAGCAGCTCCCGGACATCCTACGAGCAGTACTTC. This codes for CASSSRTSYEQYF.